This TCR beta chain was identified in a study of blood T cell repertoires in COVID-19. There are 13 residues in the CDR3. J lost 6 bases, V lost 10 bases, and 8 bases had no gene match. CDR1 and CDR2 from the germline V gene are SNHLY and FYNNEI. Profiled with immunoSEQ multiplex PCR; TCRdb holds only in-frame clones, not every one. The sample has over 150,000 clones, about 88% seen once. The material sequenced was peripheral blood. This chain joins TRBV2 and TRBJ1-5; 8 nucleotides match TRBD1. This sequence originates from a woman older than 75 with COVID-19, enrolled during active disease. CDR3 bases: TGTGCCACCCAGGACAGGGCGGGTCAGCCCCAGCATTTT. It is translated as CATQDRAGQPQHF.